This TCR beta chain was recorded in a study of blood T cells in healthy people across ages (dated by TCRdb to between 2014 and 2016). About the investigation overall: In model experiments, template switching captured about one uniquely barcoded TCR beta cDNA molecule for every two T cells. The study analyzed two additional independent replicas of 1 million unique cDNA reads from the same blood draw for two donors, one aged 18 to 29 and one aged 80 or older. To avoid experimental bias, donors of different ages were spread randomly across the sequencing lanes. The donors were divided into four age groups: young (average about 16 years), middle-aged (about 39), aged (about 56) and long-lived (about 79). Using deep sequencing normalized with unique cDNA molecular identifiers, the study measured how TCR beta repertoire diversity changes with age.

The donors were roughly 40 Caucasian individuals from Russia, aged about 6 to 100 years, who were systemically healthy. About 10 milliliters of peripheral blood were collected from each donor into EDTA-treated Vacutainer tubes. Ficoll-Paque density-gradient centrifugation was used to isolate PBMCs, with at least 7 million obtained per sample. Total RNA, at least 6 micrograms per sample, was extracted from PBMCs with Trizol reagent. The percentages of naive CD45RAhigh/CD27high T cells were determined by flow cytometry on a PBMC aliquot from every donor. The study at large found these results: Compared with the aged group, the long-lived group had more naive CD4+ T cells, fewer expanded clones and increased TCR diversity, suggesting age selection. A strong correlation was found between observed TCR beta diversity and the percentage of naive T cells measured by flow cytometry. Estimates of total diversity based on one million sequenced T cells were considered lower bounds and underestimates. As age increased, observed TCR beta diversity per million T cells dropped in a roughly linear way, and a significant reduction was already evident by age around 41. Conclusive comparison of naive and antigen-experienced compartments was prevented by the profiling of bulk unsorted PBMCs. The CMV infection status of donors was not known, potentially confounding age-related changes in expanded clonotypes.

Libraries were constructed by 5' RACE. Sequencing used an Illumina HiSeq 2500. A second PCR of roughly 7 to 11 cycles was run with a J-beta primer mix and a sample-barcoded 5' primer. Each TCR beta cDNA molecule received a unique molecular identifier from a template-switch 5' adaptor carrying 12 random nucleotides. Each sample yielded at least 2.5 million CDR3-containing paired-end reads. First-strand cDNA was synthesized from all RNA with the Mint cDNA synthesis kit, primed by a TRBC-specific oligonucleotide. Following uracil-DNA glycosylase treatment, a first 18-cycle PCR with universal primers M1SS and BC2_uni_R was performed on all cDNA. In the authors' own workflow: Each sample was normalized by randomly selecting 1 million high-quality reads, each carrying a distinct molecular identifier. Instead of being binned into consensus sequences, reads that shared molecular identifiers were thrown out. MiTCR, with a Q25 quality threshold and the strictest error-elimination algorithm, was used for CDR3 identification, clonotype clustering and error correction. A nonparametric unseen species model with Euler transformation was used to estimate lower-bound total TCR beta diversity. TCRdb handled the public reads itself, with Q25 trimming in fastp and clone calling in MiXCR, and kept productive beta chains. Every CDR3 protein is listed once, alongside the most common genes and DNA of its rows. The V and J calls follow TCRdb's processing rather than the paper's. The sample table shows some 730,000 distinct CDR3 sequences, and 22% are seen once. Of the sample, about 20% falls within the top ten clones.

As concerns this clonotype: Its antigen specificity is not known. The record has no base qualities; no much larger clone is one base away.

From the germline V gene (reference sequence), CDR1 is SEHNR and CDR2 is FQNEAQ. Measured from the cysteine to the phenylalanine, the CDR3 is 16 residues long. The kept DNA is CDR3 alone, 48 bases in frame from the first base. The junction carries 15 bases between V and J, which are trimmed by 3 bases and 1 base respectively. Sequenced input: blood. This chain joins TRBV7-9 to TRBJ2-5, with TRBD1 tentatively as D gene (6 bases match). The source of this sequence is a man in his sixties or seventies in good health. The nucleotide sequence reads as follows: TGTGCCAGCAGCTTTCGAGCAGTCAGGGGCCAAGAGACCCAGTACTTC. Its coded protein is CASSFRAVRGQETQYF. Outside the CDR3, residues come from the reference TRBV7-9 and TRBJ2-5 proteins, so the full variable domain is: DTGVSQNPRHKITKRGQNVTFRCDPISEHNRLYWYRQTLGQGPEFLTYFQNEAQLEKSRLLSDRFSAERPKGSFSTLEIQRTEQGDSAMYLCASSFRAVRGQETQYFGPGTRLLVL.